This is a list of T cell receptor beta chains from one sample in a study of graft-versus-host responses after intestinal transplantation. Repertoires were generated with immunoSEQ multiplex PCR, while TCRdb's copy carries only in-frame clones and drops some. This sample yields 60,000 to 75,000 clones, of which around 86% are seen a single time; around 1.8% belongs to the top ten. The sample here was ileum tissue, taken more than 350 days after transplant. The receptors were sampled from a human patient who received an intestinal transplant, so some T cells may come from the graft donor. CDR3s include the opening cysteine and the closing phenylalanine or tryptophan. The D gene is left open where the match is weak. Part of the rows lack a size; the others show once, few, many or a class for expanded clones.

TGTGCCAGCAGTGACACGAGCTCCTACAATGAGCAGTTCTTC	CASSDTSSYNEQFF	TRBV9	-	TRBJ2-1	-
TGTGCCAGCAGCTTACAATTTAGCGGGAGCTACGAGCAGTACTTC	CASSLQFSGSYEQYF	TRBV13	TRBD2	TRBJ2-7	-
TGTGCCAGTAGTCGAGCGTCAGGGGGCAACTATGGCTACACCTTC	CASSRASGGNYGYTF	TRBV19	TRBD1	TRBJ1-2	-
TGTGCCAGCAGCGCCCAGCTAAACGGAAACACCATATATTTT	CASSAQLNGNTIYF	TRBV9	-	TRBJ1-3	-
TGCAGCGTTGAAGAGGGGACGGGGAGGGGAAAACTGTTTTTT	CSVEEGTGRGKLFF	TRBV29-1	-	TRBJ1-4	-
TGTGCCACCAGCAGAGATCGTGAGACAGGGAACATAGCCCAGCATTTT	CATSRDRETGNIAQHF	TRBV15	TRBD1	TRBJ1-5	once
TGTGCCAGCAGCTCTATATTACGGCACCTGAACACTGAAGCTTTCTTT	CASSSILRHLNTEAFF	TRBV11-2	-	TRBJ1-1	-
TGTGCCAGCAGCTTAGGACGGTGGGACACCGGGGAGCTGTTTTTT	CASSLGRWDTGELFF	TRBV13	-	TRBJ2-2	-
TGTGCCAGCAGCGCAAGCGGCTACGAGCAGTACTTC	CASSASGYEQYF	TRBV9	-	TRBJ2-7	few
TGTGCCTGGAGTGTTCAGGGCAATCAGCCCCAGCATTTT	CAWSVQGNQPQHF	TRBV30	-	TRBJ1-5	-
TGTGCCAGCAGCTCCGCTAGGTTTGAGCAGTTCTTC	CASSSARFEQFF	TRBV7-9	-	TRBJ2-1	-
TGTGCCAGCAGCTTAACGGCTCCACTAGATACGCAGTATTTT	CASSLTAPLDTQYF	TRBV5-4	-	TRBJ2-3	-
TGTGCCAGCAGCCCCGGGCCCCGGCGAGATACGCAGTATTTT	CASSPGPRRDTQYF	TRBV7-3	-	TRBJ2-3	once